This entry is about one T cell receptor beta chain. These data originate in a study of CD8+ T cells in alopecia areata. Documented treatment: oral pan-JAK inhibitor, 5-10 mg twice daily. The CDR3 has 16 amino acids. Looked up from germline, CDR1 is SQVTM and CDR2 is ANQGSEA. V dropped 3 bases and J dropped 3; count of bases not matched to a gene: 10. RNA extraction was followed by reverse transcription into cDNA, which acted as the sequencing template. Profiling relied on immunoSEQ multiplex PCR, and the TCRdb table lists in-frame clones only, not all of them. The repertoire has over 150,000 clones, around three fifths of them found once; the top ten carry about 14%.

The sequenced sample was CD4+ T cells sorted from blood, obtained at week 24, from a patient treated with tofacitinib. The genes are TRBV29-1 and TRBJ1-1; 10 bases line up with TRBD1. The sequence was collected from a human donor with alopecia areata. The CDR3 nucleotides read TGCAGCGTTGATACAGGACAGGGGGGTAGGTACACTGAAGCTTTCTTT. Translation: CSVDTGQGGRYTEAFF. Based on the CDR3 plus reference TRBV29-1 and TRBJ1-1, the full variable domain is SAVISQKPSRDICQRGTSLTIQCQVDSQVTMMFWYRQQPGQSLTLIATANQGSEATYESGFVIDKFPISRPNLTFSTLTVSNMSPEDSSIYLCSVDTGQGGRYTEAFFGQGTRLTVV.